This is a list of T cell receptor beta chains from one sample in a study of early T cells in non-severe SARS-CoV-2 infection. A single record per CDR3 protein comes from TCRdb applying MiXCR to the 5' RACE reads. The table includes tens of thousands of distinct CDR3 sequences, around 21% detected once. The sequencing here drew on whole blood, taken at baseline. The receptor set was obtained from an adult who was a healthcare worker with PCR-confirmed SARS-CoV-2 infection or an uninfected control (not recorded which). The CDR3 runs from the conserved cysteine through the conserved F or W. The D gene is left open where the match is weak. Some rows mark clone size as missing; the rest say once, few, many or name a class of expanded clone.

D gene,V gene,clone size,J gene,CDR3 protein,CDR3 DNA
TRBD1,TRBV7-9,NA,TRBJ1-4,CASSSGQGFEKLFF,TGTGCCAGCAGCTCGGGACAGGGTTTTGAAAAACTGTTTTTT
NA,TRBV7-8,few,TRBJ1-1,CASSQPDRNTEAFF,TGTGCCAGCAGCCAACCCGACAGGAACACTGAAGCTTTCTTT
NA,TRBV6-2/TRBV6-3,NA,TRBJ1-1,CASRLQGNTEAFF,TGTGCCAGCAGACTCCAGGGTAACACTGAAGCTTTCTTT
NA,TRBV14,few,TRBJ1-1,CASSQVGPSVKAFF,TGTGCCAGCAGCCAAGTAGGACCGAGTGTAAAAGCTTTCTTT
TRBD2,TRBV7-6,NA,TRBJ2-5,CASRSYRRGAQETQYF,TGTGCCAGCAGGAGTTACCGGCGGGGGGCCCAAGAGACCCAGTACTTC
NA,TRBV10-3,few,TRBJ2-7,CAISVTGSPYEQYF,TGTGCCATCAGTGTCACCGGGTCCCCCTACGAGCAGTACTTC
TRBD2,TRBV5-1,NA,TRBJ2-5,CASQTSGGEETQYF,TGCGCCAGCCAGACTAGCGGGGGAGAGGAGACCCAGTACTTC
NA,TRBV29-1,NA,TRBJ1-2,CSVRDTNGYTF,TGCAGCGTGCGGGACACAAATGGCTACACCTTC
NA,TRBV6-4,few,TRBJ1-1,CARATGNTEAFF,TGTGCCAGAGCGACAGGAAACACTGAAGCTTTCTTT
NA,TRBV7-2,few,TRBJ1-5,CASSLDFGSNQPQHF,TGTGCCAGCAGCTTAGACTTTGGGAGCAATCAGCCCCAGCATTTT
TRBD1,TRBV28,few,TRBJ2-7,CASSFLGQGAYEQYF,TGTGCCAGCAGTTTTCTGGGACAGGGCGCCTACGAGCAGTACTTC
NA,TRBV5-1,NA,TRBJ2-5,CASSPDTRETQYF,TGCGCCAGCAGCCCGGACACACGAGAGACCCAGTACTTC
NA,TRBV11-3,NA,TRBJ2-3,CASSPPSDTAQYF,TGTGCCAGCAGCCCACCTTCGGACACCGCGCAGTATTTT
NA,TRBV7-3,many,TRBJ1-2,CASSLSAGAYGYTF,TGTGCCAGCAGCTTATCTGCGGGGGCCTATGGCTACACCTTC
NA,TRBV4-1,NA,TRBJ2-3,CASSQDNPRDTQYF,TGCGCCAGCAGCCAAGATAATCCCCGAGATACGCAGTATTTT
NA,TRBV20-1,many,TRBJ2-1,CSARDYGTSNEQFF,TGCAGTGCTAGAGATTACGGGACTTCCAATGAGCAGTTCTTC
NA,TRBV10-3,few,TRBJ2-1,CAISESGGSLYNEQFF,TGTGCCATCAGTGAGTCAGGGGGATCCCTTTACAATGAGCAGTTCTTC
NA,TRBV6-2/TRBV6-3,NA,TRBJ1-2,CASSTTGKGGYTF,TGTGCCAGCAGTACCACGGGGAAAGGTGGCTACACCTTC
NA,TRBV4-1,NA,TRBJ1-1,CASSQGGGLMNTEAFF,TGCGCCAGCAGCCAAGGGGGAGGTCTGATGAACACTGAAGCTTTCTTT
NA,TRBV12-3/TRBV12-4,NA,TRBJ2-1,CASNPSSYNEQFF,TGTGCCAGCAACCCGAGCTCCTACAATGAGCAGTTCTTC
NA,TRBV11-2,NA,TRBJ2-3,CASSLVEDTDTQYF,TGTGCCAGCAGCTTAGTGGAGGACACAGATACGCAGTATTTT
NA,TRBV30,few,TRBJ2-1,CAWSVRDEQFF,TGTGCCTGGAGTGTACGGGATGAGCAGTTCTTC
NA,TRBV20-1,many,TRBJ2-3,CSAVKGTDTQYF,TGCAGTGCTGTCAAGGGCACAGATACGCAGTATTTT
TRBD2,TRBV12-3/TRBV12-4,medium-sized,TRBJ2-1,CASSGGSGTSGGDLVYNEQFF,TGTGCCAGCAGTGGAGGCTCCGGGACTAGCGGGGGGGATCTGGTGTACAATGAGCAGTTCTTC
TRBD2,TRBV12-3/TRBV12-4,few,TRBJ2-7,CASSLGTRPWYEQYF,TGTGCCAGCAGTCTCGGGACTAGGCCGTGGTACGAGCAGTACTTC
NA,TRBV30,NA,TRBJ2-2,CAWQGVDTGELFF,TGTGCCTGGCAGGGCGTCGACACCGGGGAGCTGTTTTTT
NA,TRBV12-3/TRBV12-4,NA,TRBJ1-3,CASRSLATSSGNTIYF,TGTGCCAGCCGTTCTTTGGCTACGAGCTCTGGAAACACCATATATTTT
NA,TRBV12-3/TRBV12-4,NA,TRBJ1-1,CASSLTGYTEAFF,TGTGCCAGCAGTCTGACAGGCTACACTGAAGCTTTCTTT
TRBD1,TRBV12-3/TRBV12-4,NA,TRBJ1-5,CASSAQGAGNQPQHF,TGTGCCAGCAGTGCCCAGGGGGCTGGGAATCAGCCCCAGCATTTT
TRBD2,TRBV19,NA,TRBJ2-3,CASSLVLAGGTDTQYF,TGTGCCAGTAGTTTGGTACTAGCGGGGGGCACAGATACGCAGTATTTT
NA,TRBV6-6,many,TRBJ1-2,CASSYSLGQGTNGYTF,TGTGCCAGCAGTTACTCCCTGGGCCAGGGGACGAATGGCTACACCTTC
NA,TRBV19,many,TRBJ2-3,CASSIGRRTSTDTQYF,TGTGCCAGTAGTATAGGAAGGCGCACTAGCACAGATACGCAGTATTTT
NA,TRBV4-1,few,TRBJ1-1,CASSQIQGGSEAFF,TGCGCCAGCAGCCAGATACAGGGAGGCTCTGAAGCTTTCTTT
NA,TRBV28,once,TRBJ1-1,CASSSPAGERAFF,TGTGCCAGCAGTTCCCCAGCAGGGGAGAGAGCTTTCTTT
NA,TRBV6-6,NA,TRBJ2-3,CASWRGTDTQYF,TGTGCCAGCTGGCGGGGCACAGATACGCAGTATTTT
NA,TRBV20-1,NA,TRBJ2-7,CSATGTDYEQYF,TGCAGTGCTACGGGAACCGACTACGAGCAGTACTTC
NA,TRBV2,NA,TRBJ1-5,CASTNRVGQPQHF,TGTGCCAGCACGAACAGGGTAGGCCAGCCCCAGCATTTT
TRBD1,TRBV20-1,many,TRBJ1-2,CSASTGGRYGYTF,TGCAGTGCTAGCACAGGGGGCCGCTATGGCTACACCTTC